The present entry profiles one TCR beta chain with its context. Its target is not known. Conventional CD4 T cells were sorted as CD4+CD127+ cells. The data belong to a study of B cell selection in AIRE deficiency. Study-level points and caveats: In TCRBV usage, CDR3 length and diversity, patient Tconv and Treg cells matched healthy donors. Around 31% of healthy-donor shared Treg TCRbeta sequences appeared in patient Tconv cells. Only about a tenth of approximately 3,700 shared Treg sequences were patient-specific; 30% to 40% healthy-specific.

In germline, CDR1 is WNHNN, CDR2 SYGVQD (reference sequence). V shed 6 bases and J 5 bases; nucleotides not matched to a gene: 6. The CDR3 totals 14 residues. Some clones are missing from TCRdb's copy, which holds only in-frame ones; the method was immunoSEQ multiplex PCR. Among roughly 24,000 clones, 90% to 97% were seen once, and the ten largest hold less than 0.2%. The sequence came from a human donor in good health. J is TRBJ2-3 and V is TRBV10-1, with 9 bases that match TRBD2. The sequenced sample was CD4+CD127+ conventional T cells sorted from PBMCs. The CDR3 region has the DNA TGCGCCAGCAGCCCGGGACTAGCAGGAGATACGCAGTATTTT. It is translated as CASSPGLAGDTQYF.